The entry that follows covers one T cell receptor beta chain sequence. Its antigen is undetermined. One junction end disagrees with the germline gene, perhaps due to a read error. These data come from a study of T-cell memory formation after mild COVID-19. Notes on the study in general: The authors left the SARS-CoV-2 specificity of second-wave clones peaking on day 37 unconfirmed.

TCRdb passed the 5' RACE reads through MiXCR, listing each CDR3 protein once. The table lists some 48,000 distinct CDR3 sequences, more than 10% of them singletons. The CDR3 consists of 12 residues. Germline V lookup: CDR1 DFQATT, CDR2 SNEGSKA (reference sequence). Sequencing input: PBMCs or a T cell subset sorted from them (not recorded which). The origin of this receptor is a man aged 18 to 29 who had mild COVID-19 (a few samples of this study predate the infection). Cell type and time point are not known. The chain uses TRBV20-1 and TRBJ1-4, with unresolved D. CDR3 in amino acids: CSAPETDEKLFF. The CDR3 nucleotides read TGCAGTGCCCCGGAAACTGATGAAAAACTGTTTTTT.